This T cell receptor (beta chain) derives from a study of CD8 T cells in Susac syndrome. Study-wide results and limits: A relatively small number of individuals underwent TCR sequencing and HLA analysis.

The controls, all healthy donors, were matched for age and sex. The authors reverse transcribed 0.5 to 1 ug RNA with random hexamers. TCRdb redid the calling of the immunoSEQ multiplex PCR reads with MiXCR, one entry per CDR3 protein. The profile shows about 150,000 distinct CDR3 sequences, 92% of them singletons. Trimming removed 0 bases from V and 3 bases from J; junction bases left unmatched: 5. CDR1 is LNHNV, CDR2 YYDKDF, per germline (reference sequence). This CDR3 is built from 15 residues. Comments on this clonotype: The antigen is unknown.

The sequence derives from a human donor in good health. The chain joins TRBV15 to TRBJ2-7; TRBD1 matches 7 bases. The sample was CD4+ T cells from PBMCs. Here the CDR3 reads CATSRDGTALYEQYF. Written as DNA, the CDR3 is TGTGCCACCAGCAGAGACGGGACAGCGCTCTACGAGCAGTACTTC.